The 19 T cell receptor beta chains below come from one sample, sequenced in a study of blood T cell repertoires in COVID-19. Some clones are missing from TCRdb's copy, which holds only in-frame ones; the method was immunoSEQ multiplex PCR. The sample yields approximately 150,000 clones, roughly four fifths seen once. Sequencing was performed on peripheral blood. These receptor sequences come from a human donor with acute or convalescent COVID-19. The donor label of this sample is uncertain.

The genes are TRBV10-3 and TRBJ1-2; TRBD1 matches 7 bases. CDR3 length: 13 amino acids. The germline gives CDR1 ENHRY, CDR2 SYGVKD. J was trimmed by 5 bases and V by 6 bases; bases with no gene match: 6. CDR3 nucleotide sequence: TGTGCCATCAGCGAGGGGGCTAGATATGGCTACACCTTC. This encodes CAISEGARYGYTF.

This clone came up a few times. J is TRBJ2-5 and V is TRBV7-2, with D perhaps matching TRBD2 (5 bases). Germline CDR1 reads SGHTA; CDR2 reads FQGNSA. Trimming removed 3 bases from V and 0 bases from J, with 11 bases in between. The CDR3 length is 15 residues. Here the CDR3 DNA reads TGTGCCAGCAGCTTGGGGTCGGGGTACCAAGAGACCCAGTACTTC. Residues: CASSLGSGYQETQYF. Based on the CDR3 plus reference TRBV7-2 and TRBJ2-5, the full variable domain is GAGVSQSPSNKVTEKGKDVELRCDPISGHTALYWYRQSLGQGLEFLIYFQGNSAPDKSGLPSDRFSAERTGGSVSTLTIQRTQQEDSAVYLCASSLGSGYQETQYFGPGTRLLVL.

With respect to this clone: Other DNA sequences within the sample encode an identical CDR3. Here the CDR3 reads CAWRQDTLNTEAFF. The DNA for the CDR3 is TGTGCCTGGAGGCAGGATACCCTGAACACTGAAGCTTTCTTT. The V gene is TRBV30, the J gene TRBJ1-1; D remains ambiguous. V was trimmed by 3 bases and J by 0 bases, leaving 11 bases between them. In germline, CDR1 is GTSNPN, CDR2 SVGIG (reference sequence). The CDR3 is 14 residues long.

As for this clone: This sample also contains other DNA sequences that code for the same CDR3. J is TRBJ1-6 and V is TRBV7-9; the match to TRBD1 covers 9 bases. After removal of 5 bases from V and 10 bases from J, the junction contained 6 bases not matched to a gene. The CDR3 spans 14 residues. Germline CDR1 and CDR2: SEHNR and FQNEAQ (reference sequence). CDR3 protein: CASSPGQGGSPLHF. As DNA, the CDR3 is TGTGCCAGCAGCCCGGGACAGGGAGGATCACCCCTCCACTTT. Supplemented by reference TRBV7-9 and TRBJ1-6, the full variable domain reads DTGVSQNPRHKITKRGQNVTFRCDPISEHNRLYWYRQTLGQGPEFLTYFQNEAQLEKSRLLSDRFSAERPKGSFSTLEIQRTEQGDSAMYLCASSPGQGGSPLHFGNGTRLTVT.

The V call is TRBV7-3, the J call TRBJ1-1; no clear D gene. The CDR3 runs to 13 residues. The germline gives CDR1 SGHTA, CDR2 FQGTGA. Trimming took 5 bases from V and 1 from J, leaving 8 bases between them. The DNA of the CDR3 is TGTGCCAGCAGCCAGGACTGGAACACTGAAGCTTTCTTT. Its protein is CASSQDWNTEAFF.

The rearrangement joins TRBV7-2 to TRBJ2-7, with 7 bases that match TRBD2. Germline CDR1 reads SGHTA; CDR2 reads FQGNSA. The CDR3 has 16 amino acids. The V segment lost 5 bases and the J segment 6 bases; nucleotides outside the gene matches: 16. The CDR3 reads CASSLSAGTRGVEQYF. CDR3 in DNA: TGTGCCAGCAGCCTCTCAGCCGGGACCCGGGGGGTCGAGCAGTACTTC.

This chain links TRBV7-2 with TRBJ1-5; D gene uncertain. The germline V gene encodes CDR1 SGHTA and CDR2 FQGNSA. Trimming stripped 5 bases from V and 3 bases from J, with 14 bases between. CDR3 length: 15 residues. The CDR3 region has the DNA TGTGCCAGCAGCCTCGACGCCAGCGCCAATCAGCCCCAGCATTTT. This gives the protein CASSLDASANQPQHF.

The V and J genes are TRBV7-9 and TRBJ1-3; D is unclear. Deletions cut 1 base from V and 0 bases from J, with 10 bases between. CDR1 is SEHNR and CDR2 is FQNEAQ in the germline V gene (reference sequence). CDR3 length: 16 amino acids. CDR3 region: CASSLGLRISGNTIYF. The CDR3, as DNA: TGTGCCAGCAGCTTAGGGTTGCGGATCTCTGGAAACACCATATATTTT.

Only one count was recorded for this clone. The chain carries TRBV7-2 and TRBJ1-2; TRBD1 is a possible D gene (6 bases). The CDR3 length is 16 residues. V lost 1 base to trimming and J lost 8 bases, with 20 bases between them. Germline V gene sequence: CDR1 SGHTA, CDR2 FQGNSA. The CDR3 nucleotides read TGTGCCAGCAGCTTAGACTCAGGGGCACCGAGCCTGGGCTACACCTTC. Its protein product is CASSLDSGAPSLGYTF.

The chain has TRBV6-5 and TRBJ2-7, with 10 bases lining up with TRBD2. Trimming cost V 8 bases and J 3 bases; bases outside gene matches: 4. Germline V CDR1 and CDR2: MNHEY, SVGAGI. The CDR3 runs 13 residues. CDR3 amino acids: CASGPSGGYEQYF. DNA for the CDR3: TGTGCCAGCGGACCTAGCGGGGGCTACGAGCAGTACTTC.

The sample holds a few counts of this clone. CDR3 protein: CSARALGAYEQFF. In DNA, the CDR3 is TGCAGCGCCCGGGCCCTAGGGGCCTATGAGCAGTTCTTC. This sequence joins TRBV29-1 and TRBJ2-1; tentatively, D is TRBD1 (5 bases). This CDR3 spans 13 amino acids. The germline V gene encodes CDR1 SQVTM and CDR2 ANQGSEA. The V end lost 7 bases, the J end lost 8 bases, and 18 bases lay between the germline ends.

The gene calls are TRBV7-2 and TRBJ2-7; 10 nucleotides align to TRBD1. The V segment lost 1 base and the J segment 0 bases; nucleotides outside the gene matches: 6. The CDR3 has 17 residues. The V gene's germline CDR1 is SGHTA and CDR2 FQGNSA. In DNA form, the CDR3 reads TGTGCCAGCAGCTTAGTAGGGGGACAGGGGTCCTCCTACGAGCAGTACTTC. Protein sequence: CASSLVGGQGSSYEQYF.

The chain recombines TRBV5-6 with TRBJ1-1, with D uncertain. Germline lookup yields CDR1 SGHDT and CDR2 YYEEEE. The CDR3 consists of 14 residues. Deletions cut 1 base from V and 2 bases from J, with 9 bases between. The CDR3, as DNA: TGTGCCAGCAGCTTGTGGCAGGTTAACACTGAAGCTTTCTTT. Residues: CASSLWQVNTEAFF.

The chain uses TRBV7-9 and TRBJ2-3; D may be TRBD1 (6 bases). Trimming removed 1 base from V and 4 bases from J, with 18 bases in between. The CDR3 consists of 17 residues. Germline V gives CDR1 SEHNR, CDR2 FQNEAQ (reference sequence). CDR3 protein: CASSLGLGASSADTQYF. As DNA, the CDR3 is TGTGCCAGCAGCTTAGGGTTGGGGGCTAGTAGCGCAGATACGCAGTATTTT.

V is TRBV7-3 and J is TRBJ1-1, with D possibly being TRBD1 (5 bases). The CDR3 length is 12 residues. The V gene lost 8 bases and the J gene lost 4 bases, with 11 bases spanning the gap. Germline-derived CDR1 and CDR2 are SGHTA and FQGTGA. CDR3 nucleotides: TGTGCCAGCGGGGGGAGGATCACTGAAGCTTTCTTT. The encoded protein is CASGGRITEAFF.

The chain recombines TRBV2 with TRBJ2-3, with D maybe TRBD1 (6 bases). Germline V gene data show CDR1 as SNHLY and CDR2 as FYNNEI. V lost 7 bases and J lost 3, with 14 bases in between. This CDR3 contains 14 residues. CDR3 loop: CASTAAGVTDTQYF. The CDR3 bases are TGTGCCAGCACAGCGGCAGGGGTAACAGATACGCAGTATTTT.

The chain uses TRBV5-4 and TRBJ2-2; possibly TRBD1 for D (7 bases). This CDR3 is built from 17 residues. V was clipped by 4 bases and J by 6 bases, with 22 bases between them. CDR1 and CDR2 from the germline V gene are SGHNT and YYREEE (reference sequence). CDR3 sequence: CASSPLGGRGSAGELFF. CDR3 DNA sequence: TGTGCCAGCAGCCCCTTGGGGGGCAGGGGGAGTGCCGGGGAGCTGTTTTTT.

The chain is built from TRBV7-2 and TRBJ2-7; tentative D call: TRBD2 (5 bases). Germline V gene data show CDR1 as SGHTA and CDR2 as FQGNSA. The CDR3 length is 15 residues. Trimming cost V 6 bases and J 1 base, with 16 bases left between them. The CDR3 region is CASSLSPGGSYEQYF. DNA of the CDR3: TGTGCCAGCAGTTTGAGCCCCGGCGGGTCCTACGAGCAGTACTTC.

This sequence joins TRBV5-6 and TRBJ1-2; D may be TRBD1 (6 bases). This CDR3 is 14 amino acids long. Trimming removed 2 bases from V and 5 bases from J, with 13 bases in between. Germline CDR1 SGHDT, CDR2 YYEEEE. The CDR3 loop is CASSLLDSDYGYTF. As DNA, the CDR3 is TGTGCCAGCAGCTTACTGGACAGCGATTATGGCTACACCTTC.